The 28 T cell receptor beta chains in this list originate from one sample, sequenced in a study of blood T cell repertoires in COVID-19. TCRdb keeps only in-frame clones here, not all; method: immunoSEQ multiplex PCR. The sample contains over 90,000 clones, around nine tenths of which appear only once. The sample was peripheral blood. The receptors stem from a man in his fifties with active or convalescent COVID-19.

As concerns this clone: The identical CDR3 is also encoded by other nucleotide sequences in the sample. V usage is TRBV5-1 and J usage is TRBJ2-1; the match to TRBD1 covers 8 bases. Germline-derived CDR1 and CDR2 are SGHRS and YFSETQ. With V trimmed by 0 bases and J by 4 bases, 6 bases remained unmatched. This CDR3 spans 16 amino acids. CDR3 residues: CASSLDSGTGYNEQFF. The CDR3, as DNA: TGCGCCAGCAGCTTGGATTCCGGGACAGGTTACAATGAGCAGTTCTTC.

The V and J genes are TRBV5-1 and TRBJ2-5; possible D gene TRBD1, 6 bases. CDR1 is SGHRS and CDR2 is YFSETQ in the germline V gene. The CDR3 runs 16 residues. V was cut by 4 bases and J by 1 base, with 17 bases left in between. The DNA of the CDR3 is TGCGCCAGCAGCCTAGCAGGGGACGGTGGCCAAGAGACCCAGTACTTC. It codes for CASSLAGDGGQETQYF. The whole variable domain, remainder taken from reference TRBV5-1 and TRBJ2-5, is KAGVTQTPRYLIKTRGQQVTLSCSPISGHRSVSWYQQTPGQGLQFLFEYFSETQRNKGNFPGRFSGRQFSNSRSEMNVSTLELGDSALYLCASSLAGDGGQETQYFGPGTRLLVL.

This clone was observed a few times. The chain joins TRBV5-4 to TRBJ1-6; 7 bases agree with TRBD1. V shed 3 bases, J shed 3 bases, and the junction held 3 bases outside the gene matches. Germline lookup yields CDR1 SGHNT and CDR2 YYREEE (reference sequence). The CDR3 is 15 amino acids. CDR3 coding DNA: TGTGCCAGCAGCTCCCGGGACAGCTATAATTCACCCCTCCACTTT. It encodes CASSSRDSYNSPLHF.

This clone was seen a few times. The chain couples TRBV5-5 to TRBJ1-6; TRBD1 agrees at 8 bases. The CDR3 runs to 16 residues. Trimming took 1 base from V and 9 from J; bases not matched to a gene: 9. Germline loops: CDR1 SGHKS, CDR2 YYEKEE (reference sequence). In DNA, the CDR3 is TGTGCCAGCAGCTTGAACACCGGACAGGGTACTTCACCCCTCCACTTT. Its protein product is CASSLNTGQGTSPLHF.

The sample holds a few counts of this clone. The chain is built from TRBV5-1 and TRBJ2-7; tentative D call: TRBD1 (6 bases). The CDR3 is made up of 14 amino acids. The ends were cut back, 1 base at V and 4 bases at J, with 12 bases in the middle. Germline V gene lookup returns CDR1 SGHRS and CDR2 YFSETQ. The CDR3 region has the DNA TGCGCCAGCAGCTTGCCCGACAGGAGTTACGAGCAGTACTTC. Translated: CASSLPDRSYEQYF.

This clone is a singleton in its sample. The gene calls are TRBV30 and TRBJ1-6; TRBD1 aligns across 11 bases. Trimming took 2 bases from V and 9 from J; bases not matched to a gene: 3. Germline assignment: CDR1 GTSNPN and CDR2 SVGIG (reference sequence). The CDR3 loop spans 14 amino acids. The CDR3: CAWSIGTGGSPLHF. CDR3 DNA sequence: TGTGCCTGGAGTATAGGGACAGGGGGTTCACCCCTCCACTTT.

The rearrangement links TRBV5-1 to TRBJ1-5, with a weak D call TRBD1 (6 bases). CDR1 and CDR2 from the germline V gene are SGHRS and YFSETQ. The CDR3 is 14 residues long. Trimming left V 5 bases short and J 3 bases short, with 12 bases between. CDR3 loop: CASSPGQSNQPQHF. The DNA for the CDR3 is TGCGCCAGCAGTCCCGGACAGTCCAATCAGCCCCAGCATTTT.

The rearrangement links TRBV7-2 to TRBJ2-5; unclear D gene. The CDR3 runs to 12 residues. V lost 5 bases and J lost 0, with 4 bases in between. Per the germline V gene, CDR1 is SGHTA and CDR2 is FQGNSA. The CDR3 reads CASSPYQETQYF. The CDR3 bases are TGTGCCAGCAGCCCCTACCAAGAGACCCAGTACTTC.

This chain links TRBV10-1 with TRBJ1-5, with unresolved D. This CDR3 is built from 12 residues. CDR1 is WNHNN, CDR2 SYGVQD, per germline (reference sequence). The V gene lost 6 bases and the J gene lost 6 bases, with 9 bases spanning the gap. The CDR3 DNA reads TGCGCCAGCAGCTCCCCCGGTCAGCCCCAGCATTTT. Protein: CASSSPGQPQHF.

The chain has TRBV19 and TRBJ2-2; possible D gene TRBD2, 6 bases. Trimming took 7 bases from V and 1 from J, leaving 13 bases between them. There are 15 residues in the CDR3. CDR1 and CDR2 (germline): LNHDA, SQIVND (reference sequence). Here the CDR3 reads CASTPGDLNTGELFF. For the CDR3, the DNA is TGTGCCAGTACTCCGGGGGATCTGAACACCGGGGAGCTGTTTTTT.

V gene TRBV3-1 (or the pseudogene TRBV3-2) combines with J gene TRBJ2-7; unclear D gene. This CDR3 has 11 amino acids. V was clipped by 3 bases and J by 4 bases, with 4 bases between them. Germline CDR1 reads LGHDT; CDR2 reads YNNKEL (reference sequence). The DNA of the CDR3 is TGTGCCAGCAGCCACGTTTACGAGCAGTACTTC. Its protein product is CASSHVYEQYF.

CDR3 DNA sequence: TGTGCCAGCAGGGAACCCCCGGGACAGGGGGTTTCCGGGGAGCTGTTTTTT. It encodes CASREPPGQGVSGELFF. V and J are TRBV2 and TRBJ2-2; 11 bases match TRBD1. The CDR3 consists of 17 residues. J lost 6 bases, V lost 6 bases, and 12 bases had no gene match. CDR1 is SNHLY, CDR2 FYNNEI, per germline.

This clone came up a few times. The rearrangement joins TRBV7-8 to TRBJ2-1, with TRBD1 matching over 9 bases. This CDR3 region has 15 residues. The V segment lost 3 bases and the J segment 7 bases; nucleotides outside the gene matches: 7. CDR1 and CDR2 from the germline V gene are SGHVS and FQNEAQ. The CDR3 bases are TGTGCCAGCAGCTTTAGGACAGGGGTTTGGAATGAGCAGTTCTTC. Amino acids: CASSFRTGVWNEQFF.

The V gene is TRBV6-5, the J gene TRBJ2-2, with TRBD1 as a possible D gene (6 bases). The CDR3 extends over 13 amino acids. Deletions cut 11 bases from V and 1 base from J, with 11 bases between. CDR1 is MNHEY and CDR2 is SVGAGI in the germline V gene. The chain's CDR3 is CACWGQNTGELFF. Written as DNA, the CDR3 is TGTGCCTGCTGGGGACAGAACACCGGGGAGCTGTTTTTT.

The chain carries TRBV10-2 and TRBJ2-7; a possible D gene is TRBD1 (7 bases). Germline V CDR1 and CDR2: WSHSY, SAAADI. Trimming shortened V by 7 bases and J by 1 base, and 17 bases separated the two germline ends. This CDR3 is built from 15 residues. In DNA, the CDR3 is TGCGCCAGCACCCCCCCAGGGGGGACGTCCTACGAGCAGTACGTC. This gives the protein CASTPPGGTSYEQYV.

The rearrangement uses TRBV2 and TRBJ2-2, with TRBD1 matching 8 bases. This CDR3 has 18 amino acids. With V trimmed by 5 bases and J by 0 bases, 11 bases remained unmatched. Germline V gene data show CDR1 as SNHLY and CDR2 as FYNNEI. Here the CDR3 DNA reads TGTGCCAGCAGTCCTAAATCCCGGGACAGGTCGAACACCGGGGAGCTGTTTTTT. Translated: CASSPKSRDRSNTGELFF.

The CDR3 region is CASKAGGWDIQYF. The CDR3, as DNA: TGTGCCAGCAAAGCAGGGGGTTGGGACATTCAGTACTTC. The chain is built from TRBV6-5 and TRBJ2-4; 7 positions match TRBD1. From germline, CDR1 is MNHEY and CDR2 SVGAGI. This CDR3 is 13 amino acids long. The J segment lost 8 bases and the V segment lost 7 bases, leaving 8 bases of the junction unmatched.

The J gene is TRBJ1-2, the V gene TRBV24-1, with D unresolved. This CDR3 is built from 14 residues. Trimming cost V 5 bases and J 2 bases, with 11 bases left between them. Germline CDR1 KGHDR, CDR2 SFDVKD. CDR3 region: CATSAPTQNYGYTF. The CDR3 nucleotides are TGTGCCACCAGTGCCCCAACACAGAACTATGGCTACACCTTC.

This clone has just a few counts. A read error may produce the germline difference seen at one junction end. The V and J genes are TRBV7-2 and TRBJ2-7; 7 bases map to TRBD1. Germline V gene sequence: CDR1 SGHTA, CDR2 FQGNSA. CDR3 length: 14 residues. In DNA form, the CDR3 reads TGTGCCAGCAGGTTAGGGGGCGCGACCTACGAGCAGTACTTC. Its translation: CASRLGGATYEQYF.

The chain links TRBV28 to TRBJ1-5, with D hard to call. CDR3 length equals 14 residues. V was trimmed by 8 bases and J by 2 bases, leaving 13 bases between them. Germline V gene data show CDR1 as MDHEN and CDR2 as SYDVKM. CDR3 residues: CASATGEGNQPQHF. The CDR3 DNA is TGTGCCAGCGCGACTGGGGAGGGCAATCAGCCCCAGCATTTT.

This clone was recorded only once. The V and J genes are TRBV6-5 and TRBJ1-1, with 10 bases lining up with TRBD1. J gave up 4 bases and V 5 bases, and 4 bases lay outside the gene matches. CDR3 length: 14 amino acids. The V gene's germline CDR1 is MNHEY and CDR2 SVGAGI. The CDR3 here is CASSRQGAATEAFF. CDR3 in DNA: TGTGCCAGCAGTCGACAGGGGGCGGCCACTGAAGCTTTCTTT.

This chain joins TRBV12-3 or TRBV12-4 and TRBJ2-2; D gene ambiguous. The V gene lost 5 bases and the J gene lost 6 bases, with 10 bases spanning the gap. This CDR3 is 13 amino acids long. The CDR3 DNA sequence: TGTGCCAGCAGTCTTGAGCGAGCCGGGGAGCTGTTTTTT. It translates to CASSLERAGELFF.

This chain joins TRBV2 and TRBJ1-6; D might be TRBD1 (6 bases). Trimming cost V 3 bases and J 5 bases, with 8 bases left between them. There are 14 residues in the CDR3. CDR1 and CDR2 from the germline V gene are SNHLY and FYNNEI. The CDR3 sequence: CASSETGDNSPLHF. The CDR3 DNA reads as TGTGCCAGCAGTGAGACAGGAGATAATTCACCCCTCCACTTT.

The V call is TRBV12-3 or TRBV12-4, the J call TRBJ1-2; D is undetermined. This CDR3 comprises 13 residues. The ends were cut back, 1 base at V and 1 base at J, with 4 bases in the middle. This chain's CDR3 is CASSLDGNYGYTF. The CDR3 DNA reads TGTGCCAGCAGTTTAGACGGTAACTATGGCTACACCTTC.

The genes are TRBV4-3 and TRBJ2-5; TRBD1 aligns across 9 bases. This CDR3 has 16 amino acids. Losses at the gene ends were 3 bases for V and 2 bases for J; bases not matched to a gene: 7. The germline CDR1 and CDR2 sequences are LGHNA and YSLEER. The CDR3 reads CASSQSPGTGQETQYF. For the CDR3, the DNA is TGCGCCAGCAGCCAGAGTCCCGGGACAGGGCAAGAGACCCAGTACTTC.

V and J are TRBV30 and TRBJ2-2; 8 bases map to TRBD1. CDR1 is GTSNPN, CDR2 SVGIG, per germline (reference sequence). This CDR3 has 14 amino acids. With 1 base clipped from V and 3 bases from J, the junction kept 1 base outside the gene matches. The CDR3 loop is CAWSGTGYTGELFF. The CDR3 bases are TGTGCCTGGAGTGGGACAGGGTACACCGGGGAGCTGTTTTTT.

The rearrangement links TRBV5-1 to TRBJ2-5; 8 positions match TRBD2. The length of the CDR3 is 13 residues. The V segment lost 2 bases and the J segment 3 bases; nucleotides outside the gene matches: 0. Per germline, CDR1 SGHRS and CDR2 YFSETQ. Here the CDR3 DNA reads TGCGCCAGCAGCTTCGGGGGGGAAGAGACCCAGTACTTC. Translating it yields CASSFGGEETQYF.

V and J are TRBV4-3 and TRBJ2-1; the D gene is possibly TRBD1 (5 bases). Per the germline V gene, CDR1 is LGHNA and CDR2 is YSLEER. V lost 0 bases and J 3 bases, leaving 15 bases between the germline ends. The CDR3 loop spans 17 amino acids. The chain's CDR3 is CASSQDETVSYYNEQFF. The CDR3 region has the DNA TGCGCCAGCAGCCAAGATGAGACAGTGAGTTACTACAATGAGCAGTTCTTC.